This section outlines one T cell receptor (beta chain) sequence together with its context. Its antigen is still unknown. This sample was included in a study of CD8+ T cells in alopecia areata. Notes on the study in general: On tofacitinib, scalp clonality and expanded CD8+ clones among top 100 fell significantly.

Treatment reported: oral pan-JAK inhibitor, 5-10 mg twice daily. Trimming cost V 0 bases and J 8 bases, with 8 bases left between them. The CDR3 has 12 residues. Germline V lookup: CDR1 SQVTM, CDR2 ANQGSEA. As the sequencing template, cDNA was produced by extracting RNA and reverse transcribing it. The protocol was immunoSEQ multiplex PCR, while the TCRdb copy is restricted to in-frame clones and leaves out a portion. The data contain approximately 180,000 clones, roughly 50% of them singletons. The starting material was CD8+ T cells sorted from blood, obtained at week 24, from a patient treated with tofacitinib. V is TRBV29-1 and J is TRBJ2-1; D gene uncertain. The sequence derives from a human donor with alopecia areata. CDR3 protein: CSVEDVADEQFF. DNA for the CDR3: TGCAGCGTTGAAGATGTGGCGGATGAGCAGTTCTTC.